The T cell receptor (beta chain) under discussion was sequenced for a study of T cells expressing NK-cell markers. Study-level information: Sorted CD3+CD56+NKG2C+, CD3+CD56+NKG2C- and CD3+CD56-NKG2C+ T-cell subsets were beta-chain profiled.

Remarks on this clonotype: Its target is not known.

TCR beta cDNA was made by 5'RACE template switching with UMIs. Reanalyzing the 5' RACE reads, TCRdb keeps one entry per CDR3 protein, without DNA. The clone table shows roughly 160,000 distinct CDR3 sequences, with the ten largest holding about 19%. The CDR3 is 12 amino acids. General study results and limits: There were a handful of donors in whom these clonotypes also led the CD3+CD56-NKG2C+ fraction.

The rearrangement uses TRBV12-3 or TRBV12-4 and TRBJ1-1. The TCR comes from a man aged 18 to 70 in good health. Sample: blood T cells: a sorted CD56 or NKG2C T cell subset, CD4+ or CD8+ T cells, or bulk PBMC T cells (not recorded which). CDR3 sequence: CASSNSAVEAFF.